The 5 T cell receptor beta chains given below trace back to one sample, sequenced in a study of T cell responses to AZD1222 COVID-19 vaccine (dated by TCRdb to about 2021). What this sample's time point label stands for: baseline before first vaccination. Libraries were made using the immunoSEQ multiplex PCR assay. TCRdb re-hosts the immuneACCESS table, in-frame sequences only. Its copies lack some clones; in the studies checked, an unresolved V gene accounts for under half of them, and the cause for the rest is not known. Within this sample are 150,000 or so clones, with 91% of them counted one time only. Together, the top ten hold 1.4% to 1.5% of the sample. This specimen consisted of peripheral blood, obtained on day 0 of AZD1222 vaccination. The receptor set was obtained from an adult in good health.

This clone was recorded a few times. The V gene is TRBV30, the J gene TRBJ1-5, with a tentative D call TRBD1 (5 bases). There are 14 residues in the CDR3. The V and J ends lost 0 bases and 2 bases respectively, with 8 bases between them. In germline, CDR1 is GTSNPN, CDR2 SVGIG (reference sequence). The chain's CDR3 is CAWSVGGGNQPQHF. The CDR3 nucleotides read TGTGCCTGGAGTGTTGGGGGGGGCAATCAGCCCCAGCATTTT.

V and J are TRBV27 and TRBJ2-7; the D call may be TRBD1 or TRBD2 (5 bases each). V lost 6 bases, J lost 5 bases, and 17 bases lay in between. This CDR3 spans 14 amino acids. Germline values: CDR1 MNHEY, CDR2 SMNVEV (reference sequence). CDR3 region: CASRPGAWVHEQYF. The CDR3, as DNA: TGTGCCAGCAGACCCGGGGCGTGGGTCCACGAGCAGTACTTC.

The rearrangement joins TRBV10-3 to TRBJ2-2; 10 nucleotides agree with TRBD1. Germline V CDR1 and CDR2: ENHRY, SYGVKD. Trimming took 7 bases from V and 3 from J; bases not matched to a gene: 8. This CDR3 is built from 16 residues. The CDR3 protein is CAITPGTGADTGELFF. In DNA form, the CDR3 reads TGTGCCATCACCCCCGGGACAGGGGCCGACACCGGGGAGCTGTTTTTT.

The rearrangement links TRBV6-5 to TRBJ1-1; D remains ambiguous. Per the germline V gene, CDR1 is MNHEY and CDR2 is SVGAGI. CDR3 length: 16 amino acids. Trimming pared 2 bases from V and 1 base from J, leaving 14 bases between. CDR3 sequence (DNA): TGTGCCAGCAGTTACGATCTTAGGAAGGCGAACACTGAAGCTTTCTTT. Translation gives CASSYDLRKANTEAFF.

This chain links TRBV7-3 with TRBJ2-5; 10 nucleotides agree with TRBD2. The ends lost 6 bases at V and 5 bases at J; junction bases unmatched: 9. The CDR3 extends over 15 amino acids. Per germline, CDR1 SGHTA and CDR2 FQGTGA. CDR3 loop: CASSFSGRAGETQYF. As DNA, the CDR3 is TGTGCCAGCAGTTTCAGCGGGAGGGCCGGGGAGACCCAGTACTTC.